This entry concerns a single TCR beta chain. The data were obtained in a study of cytotoxic CD8 clonotypes in ibrutinib-treated CLL. Clones were sequenced by immunoSEQ multiplex PCR, and TCRdb holds only the in-frame ones, with some missing. The sample includes 130,000 to 150,000 clones, 79% of them seen just once. The germline V and J ends were trimmed by 0 bases and 5 bases, with 13 bases remaining between them. The CDR3 loop spans 14 amino acids. Germline CDR1 GTSNPN, CDR2 SVGIG (reference sequence). Sequencing was performed on PBMCs, taken after 12 months of ibrutinib treatment. J is TRBJ2-5 and V is TRBV30; a weak D match, TRBD2 (6 bases). This sequence originates from a human donor with chronic lymphocytic leukemia. The CDR3 DNA reads TGTGCCTGGAGTGTACCCGGGGACTTGGAGACCCAGTACTTC. This translates into CAWSVPGDLETQYF. Looking up the rest from reference TRBV30 and TRBJ2-5 gives the full variable domain: SQTIHQWPATLVQPVGSPLSLECTVEGTSNPNLYWYRQAAGRGLQLLFYSVGIGQISSEVPQNLSASRPQDRQFILSSKKLLLSDSGFYLCAWSVPGDLETQYFGPGTRLLVL.